The 13 T cell receptor beta chains presented below share a single source sample, sequenced in a study of blood T cell repertoires in COVID-19. The assay was immunoSEQ multiplex PCR, and TCRdb's table has in-frame clones only and misses some. The table has approximately 270,000 clones, over 75% seen once. Sequencing was carried out using PBMCs or T cells enriched from blood (not recorded which). The receptors derive from a woman in her 50s who had recovered from COVID-19.

Written as DNA, the CDR3 is TGTGCCAGCAGCCGTAACGGGGTGGCACAGGGGGCCTATAATTCACCCCTCCACTTT. This encodes CASSRNGVAQGAYNSPLHF. This chain joins TRBV28 and TRBJ1-6; 8 nucleotides line up with TRBD1. The CDR3 is made up of 19 amino acids. The germline gives CDR1 MDHEN, CDR2 SYDVKM. The trim removed 6 bases at V and 2 bases at J, leaving 15 bases unmatched. Looking up the rest from reference TRBV28 and TRBJ1-6 gives the full variable domain: DVKVTQSSRYLVKRTGEKVFLECVQDMDHENMFWYRQDPGLGLRLIYFSYDVKMKEKGDIPEGYSVSREKKERFSLILESASTNQTSMYLCASSRNGVAQGAYNSPLHFGNGTRLTVT.

The rearrangement links TRBV9 to TRBJ1-5; no definite D call. Germline V lookup: CDR1 SGDLS, CDR2 YYNGEE. The CDR3 covers 13 residues. The V gene lost 0 bases and the J gene lost 11 bases, with 12 bases spanning the gap. CDR3 sequence reads: CASSVAPAGAQHF. The CDR3 bases are TGTGCCAGCAGCGTAGCCCCCGCGGGAGCCCAGCATTTT.

The rearrangement uses TRBV5-4 and TRBJ1-3, with 8 bases identical to TRBD1. There are 18 residues in the CDR3. The germline V gene has CDR1 SGHNT and CDR2 YYREEE (reference sequence). V gave up 4 bases and J gave up 0 bases; unmatched junction bases: 12. In DNA, the CDR3 is TGTGCCAGCAGCCCACCGCCGGGACAGGAGAGCTCTGGAAACACCATATATTTT. Its protein product is CASSPPPGQESSGNTIYF.

The chain carries TRBV18 and TRBJ1-1, with D possibly TRBD1 on 5 matching bases. From germline, CDR1 is KGHSH and CDR2 LQKENI. The CDR3 spans 13 residues. With 3 bases removed from V and 7 bases from J, the gap between germline ends came to 12 bases. CDR3 residues: CASSPGGGGEAFF. For the CDR3, the DNA is TGTGCCAGCTCACCTGGTGGGGGAGGTGAAGCTTTCTTT.

This chain joins TRBV10-2 and TRBJ1-1; 7 bases line up with TRBD1. Germline V gene sequence: CDR1 WSHSY, CDR2 SAAADI. V dropped 8 bases and J dropped 3; count of bases not matched to a gene: 12. The CDR3 is made up of 15 amino acids. The CDR3 DNA reads TGCGCCAGCCGAAAACACGGCGACAGGGACACTGAAGCTTTCTTT. Translating it yields CASRKHGDRDTEAFF.

The rearrangement uses TRBV19 and TRBJ1-5, with 7 bases aligning to TRBD1. The germline gives CDR1 LNHDA, CDR2 SQIVND (reference sequence). The CDR3 has 14 amino acids. With V trimmed by 11 bases and J by 4 bases, 11 bases remained unmatched. The CDR3 reads CAGRGGYGNQPQHF. CDR3 nucleotides: TGTGCCGGGCGAGGGGGCTATGGGAATCAGCCCCAGCATTTT.

The chain is built from TRBV3-1 (or the pseudogene TRBV3-2) and TRBJ1-6, with D maybe TRBD1 (5 bases). The germline V gene has CDR1 LGHDT and CDR2 YNNKEL (reference sequence). This CDR3 contains 14 residues. V lost 1 base and J 8 bases, leaving 9 bases between the germline ends. The CDR3 is CASSQGGGDSPLHF. The CDR3 bases are TGTGCCAGCAGCCAAGGGGGAGGGGATTCACCCCTCCACTTT.

The table lists this clone with a count of one. This sequence joins TRBV28 and TRBJ2-5; 10 nucleotides agree with TRBD2. This CDR3 contains 18 residues. The junction had 16 bases not matched to a gene; V was cut back by 4 bases and J by 5 bases. Germline V gives CDR1 MDHEN, CDR2 SYDVKM. The CDR3: CASSYFIQLAGRGETQYF. In DNA form, the CDR3 reads TGTGCCAGCAGTTACTTCATCCAACTAGCGGGAAGGGGGGAGACCCAGTACTTC.

This clone was recorded a few times. This chain links TRBV29-1 with TRBJ1-1, with TRBD1 as a possible D gene (5 bases). CDR3 length: 14 amino acids. Trimming pared 4 bases from V and 1 base from J, leaving 13 bases between. CDR1 SQVTM and CDR2 ANQGSEA come from the germline V gene. The chain's CDR3 is CSVAEGQGNTEAFF. Written as DNA, the CDR3 is TGCAGCGTTGCCGAAGGGCAGGGGAACACTGAAGCTTTCTTT.

This rearrangement joins TRBV24-1 to TRBJ2-2, with a weak D call TRBD2 (5 bases). Germline-derived CDR1 and CDR2 are KGHDR and SFDVKD. CDR3 size: 13 residues. Trimming removed 7 bases from V and 3 bases from J, with 8 bases in between. The CDR3 DNA reads TGTGCCACCAGCACTAGGGACACCGGGGAGCTGTTTTTT. Protein sequence: CATSTRDTGELFF.

The CDR3 DNA is TGTGCCAGCAGTTTACTCGGTCTCCAGCAGTACTTC. Amino acid sequence: CASSLLGLQQYF. The chain combines TRBV28 with TRBJ2-7; D gene ambiguous. CDR1 and CDR2 from the germline V gene are MDHEN and SYDVKM. This CDR3 is 12 amino acids long. Trimming shortened V by 2 bases and J by 8 bases, and 10 bases separated the two germline ends. Variable domain in full (rest from reference TRBV28 and TRBJ2-7): DVKVTQSSRYLVKRTGEKVFLECVQDMDHENMFWYRQDPGLGLRLIYFSYDVKMKEKGDIPEGYSVSREKKERFSLILESASTNQTSMYLCASSLLGLQQYFGPGTRLTVT.

The rearrangement joins TRBV5-1 to TRBJ2-7; D remains unclear. Looked up from germline, CDR1 is SGHRS and CDR2 is YFSETQ. The V end lost 3 bases, the J end lost 6 bases, and 13 bases lay between the germline ends. CDR3 length: 13 amino acids. The CDR3: CASSSAPAGEQYF. In DNA, the CDR3 is TGCGCCAGCAGCTCTGCTCCGGCAGGCGAGCAGTACTTC.

Comments on this clone: Other DNA sequences of this sample code for an identical CDR3. This chain joins TRBV6-6 and TRBJ1-5; D gene unclear. Deletions cut 2 bases from V and 4 bases from J, with 3 bases between. The germline V gene encodes CDR1 MNHNY and CDR2 SVGAGI (reference sequence). The CDR3 consists of 12 residues. The CDR3 DNA reads TGTGCCAGCAGTTACCTTAATCAGCCCCAGCATTTT. Translated, it gives CASSYLNQPQHF.